This is a list of T cell receptor beta chains from one sample in a study of blood T cell repertoires in COVID-19. Profiling relied on immunoSEQ multiplex PCR, and the TCRdb table lists in-frame clones only, not all of them. Of about 440,000 clones in the sample, around nine tenths are singletons; the top ten hold under 2.5%. Sequencing input: PBMCs or T cells enriched from blood (not recorded which). The receptors shown here come from a woman aged 18-30 years with acute COVID-19. CDR3s include the opening cysteine and the closing phenylalanine or tryptophan. The D gene is left open where the match is weak. A row's size may be missing; if present it is once, few, many or a size class.

D gene: .
clone size: .
V gene: TRBV15
J gene: TRBJ1-3
CDR3 DNA: TGTGCCACCAGCAGAGATCTGGTAGAAGGAAACACCATATATTTT
CDR3 protein: CATSRDLVEGNTIYF

D gene: TRBD1
clone size: few
V gene: TRBV27
J gene: TRBJ1-4
CDR3 DNA: TGTGCCAGCAGTTCACCGGGACAGGGGGGAGAAAAACTGTTTTTT
CDR3 protein: CASSSPGQGGEKLFF

D gene: .
clone size: .
V gene: TRBV29-1
J gene: TRBJ1-3
CDR3 DNA: TGCAGCGTTGAATTAGGGGGTGGAAACACCATATATTTT
CDR3 protein: CSVELGGGNTIYF

D gene: TRBD1
clone size: .
V gene: TRBV11-3
J gene: TRBJ2-7
CDR3 DNA: TGTGCCAGCAGCTCCAGGGGGAGCACCTACGAGCAGTACTTC
CDR3 protein: CASSSRGSTYEQYF

D gene: TRBD2
clone size: .
V gene: TRBV18
J gene: TRBJ2-1
CDR3 DNA: TGTGCCAGCTCACGATCGAGCGGGGGGGCGAATACTGAGCAGTTCTTC
CDR3 protein: CASSRSSGGANTEQFF

D gene: TRBD2
clone size: .
V gene: TRBV25-1
J gene: TRBJ2-7
CDR3 DNA: TGTGCCAGCAAATCTAGCGGGAGAGGTAGCGAGCAGTACTTC
CDR3 protein: CASKSSGRGSEQYF

D gene: .
clone size: .
V gene: TRBV9
J gene: TRBJ2-1
CDR3 DNA: TGTGCCAGCAGCGTAGAAGCCAGGGGATCCTACAATGAGCAGTTCTTC
CDR3 protein: CASSVEARGSYNEQFF

D gene: TRBD2
clone size: .
V gene: TRBV9
J gene: TRBJ2-2
CDR3 DNA: TGTGCCAGCAGCGTTAGCGGGACGAACACCGGGGAGCTGTTTTTT
CDR3 protein: CASSVSGTNTGELFF

D gene: .
clone size: .
V gene: TRBV6-6
J gene: TRBJ2-7
CDR3 DNA: TGTGCCAGCAGCCGATACCCGCTGCCGGAGGGCCGGAGGGAGCAGTACTTC
CDR3 protein: CASSRYPLPEGRREQYF

D gene: .
clone size: .
V gene: TRBV19
J gene: TRBJ1-1
CDR3 DNA: TGTGCCAGTAGTATAAGTACGGAGTCGAACACTGAAGCTTTCTTT
CDR3 protein: CASSISTESNTEAFF

D gene: .
clone size: .
V gene: TRBV29-1
J gene: TRBJ1-4
CDR3 DNA: TGCAGCGTGTCTACTCCTTGGACAGTCGGGCCCAATGAAAAACTGTTTTTT
CDR3 protein: CSVSTPWTVGPNEKLFF

D gene: TRBD2
clone size: .
V gene: TRBV7-6
J gene: TRBJ2-1
CDR3 DNA: TGTGCCAGCAGCCCTTGGACTAGCGGGATTTACAATGAGCAGTTCTTC
CDR3 protein: CASSPWTSGIYNEQFF

D gene: TRBD1
clone size: .
V gene: TRBV3-1/TRBV3-2
J gene: TRBJ1-1
CDR3 DNA: TGTGCCAGCAGCCAAGGGACAGGGGGCGAAGCTTTCTTT
CDR3 protein: CASSQGTGGEAFF

D gene: .
clone size: .
V gene: TRBV6-5
J gene: TRBJ1-5
CDR3 DNA: TGTGCCAGCACTCCGGGTAAGGAGCGGCCCCAGCATTTT
CDR3 protein: CASTPGKERPQHF

D gene: .
clone size: .
V gene: TRBV9
J gene: TRBJ2-7
CDR3 DNA: TGTGCCAGCAGCGTAGGGGGAGGATACTACGAGCAGTACTTC
CDR3 protein: CASSVGGGYYEQYF

D gene: TRBD1
clone size: .
V gene: TRBV24-1
J gene: TRBJ1-1
CDR3 DNA: TGTGCCACCAGTGATTTGTTACGACAGGGCCCACAAAAAACTGAAGCTTTCTTT
CDR3 protein: CATSDLLRQGPQKTEAFF

D gene: .
clone size: .
V gene: TRBV25-1
J gene: TRBJ2-1
CDR3 DNA: TGTGCCAGCAAAGAGACAGGAGCCTACAATGAGCAGTTCTTC
CDR3 protein: CASKETGAYNEQFF

D gene: .
clone size: once
V gene: TRBV4-1
J gene: TRBJ1-1
CDR3 DNA: TGCGCCAGCAGCCCTCCCCAAGCGGGACACCCGAACACTGAAGCTTTCTTT
CDR3 protein: CASSPPQAGHPNTEAFF

D gene: .
clone size: .
V gene: TRBV3-1/TRBV3-2
J gene: TRBJ2-3
CDR3 DNA: TGTGCCAGCACCCCGGGGAATTTTGGCACAGATACGCAGTATTTT
CDR3 protein: CASTPGNFGTDTQYF

D gene: TRBD2
clone size: .
V gene: TRBV6-2/TRBV6-3
J gene: TRBJ2-2
CDR3 DNA: TGTGCCAGCAGTACTGCCGGTTTGGGCGGGGGGCGGAACACCGGGGAGCTGTTTTTT
CDR3 protein: CASSTAGLGGGRNTGELFF

D gene: TRBD1
clone size: .
V gene: TRBV2
J gene: TRBJ1-3
CDR3 DNA: TGTGCCAGCAGCCGACAGGGGAGGTCTGGAAACACCATATATTTT
CDR3 protein: CASSRQGRSGNTIYF

D gene: TRBD1
clone size: .
V gene: TRBV7-9
J gene: TRBJ2-3
CDR3 DNA: TGTGCCAGCAGCCCAGGGACAGGGGATGCCACAGATACGCAGTATTTT
CDR3 protein: CASSPGTGDATDTQYF

D gene: TRBD1
clone size: .
V gene: TRBV18
J gene: TRBJ1-1
CDR3 DNA: TGTGCCAGCTCACCCCAAACGACAGGGGGCTGGGCTGAAGCTTTCTTT
CDR3 protein: CASSPQTTGGWAEAFF

D gene: TRBD2
clone size: .
V gene: TRBV10-1
J gene: TRBJ2-3
CDR3 DNA: TGCGCCAGCTCCATGACTAGCGTGGGCACAGATACGCAGTATTTT
CDR3 protein: CASSMTSVGTDTQYF

D gene: .
clone size: .
V gene: TRBV5-6
J gene: TRBJ2-2
CDR3 DNA: TGTGCCAGCAGCTTAGGAGGCACCGGGGAGCTGTTTTTT
CDR3 protein: CASSLGGTGELFF

D gene: TRBD1
clone size: .
V gene: TRBV30
J gene: TRBJ2-7
CDR3 DNA: TGTGCCTGGAGTGTGGGACAGGGTTCCTACGAGCAGTACTTC
CDR3 protein: CAWSVGQGSYEQYF

D gene: .
clone size: .
V gene: TRBV14
J gene: TRBJ2-7
CDR3 DNA: TGTGCCAGCAGCCAAGTAGTCCATCGTGGAAGGGGAGGCGAGCAGTACTTC
CDR3 protein: CASSQVVHRGRGGEQYF

D gene: TRBD2
clone size: .
V gene: TRBV12-5
J gene: TRBJ2-2
CDR3 DNA: TGTGCTAGTGGACCCTCCATAGTGACTAGCGGGAGGGCGAACACCGGGGAGCTGTTTTTT
CDR3 protein: CASGPSIVTSGRANTGELFF

D gene: TRBD1
clone size: .
V gene: TRBV2
J gene: TRBJ1-1
CDR3 DNA: TGTGCCAGCAGGAAACAGGGGGCAGGTGAAGCTTTCTTT
CDR3 protein: CASRKQGAGEAFF

D gene: .
clone size: .
V gene: TRBV19
J gene: TRBJ2-3
CDR3 DNA: TGTGCCAGTAGTATCAGTCTAGTTAAAGATACGCAGTATTTT
CDR3 protein: CASSISLVKDTQYF

D gene: TRBD2
clone size: .
V gene: TRBV27
J gene: TRBJ2-1
CDR3 DNA: TGTGCCAGCAGGCTAAGCGGGGGGGCCCTCAATGAGCAGTTCTTC
CDR3 protein: CASRLSGGALNEQFF

D gene: .
clone size: many
V gene: TRBV10-3
J gene: TRBJ1-1
CDR3 DNA: TGTGCCGTCAGGGGACACCTCATGAACACTGAAGCTTTCTTT
CDR3 protein: CAVRGHLMNTEAFF

D gene: .
clone size: .
V gene: TRBV5-1
J gene: TRBJ2-7
CDR3 DNA: TGCGCCAGCAGCCAGGGTGTTTCGACCTACGAGCAGTACTTC
CDR3 protein: CASSQGVSTYEQYF

D gene: TRBD1
clone size: .
V gene: TRBV2
J gene: TRBJ2-7
CDR3 DNA: TGTGCCAGCAGTCGGGACAGGGGGAGCTCCTACGAGCAGTACTTC
CDR3 protein: CASSRDRGSSYEQYF

D gene: TRBD1
clone size: .
V gene: TRBV5-6
J gene: TRBJ2-7
CDR3 DNA: TGTGCCAGCAGCTTAAGGGGGCTTTACGAGCAGTACTTC
CDR3 protein: CASSLRGLYEQYF

D gene: TRBD1
clone size: .
V gene: TRBV20-1
J gene: TRBJ1-2
CDR3 DNA: TGCAGTGCGACAGGGGAGTATGGCTACACCTTC
CDR3 protein: CSATGEYGYTF

D gene: .
clone size: .
V gene: TRBV19
J gene: TRBJ2-6
CDR3 DNA: TGTGCCAGTAGTGGCGGGGGCCCTTTCTCTGGGGCCAACGTCCTGACTTTC
CDR3 protein: CASSGGGPFSGANVLTF

D gene: .
clone size: few
V gene: TRBV18
J gene: TRBJ1-2
CDR3 DNA: TGTGCCAGCTCACCCTCCGAGGCCCGGGGCTACACCTTC
CDR3 protein: CASSPSEARGYTF

D gene: TRBD2
clone size: .
V gene: TRBV28
J gene: TRBJ2-3
CDR3 DNA: TGTGCCAGCAGTTTTAGCGGGACGTTCGATACGCAGTATTTT
CDR3 protein: CASSFSGTFDTQYF

D gene: TRBD1
clone size: .
V gene: TRBV9
J gene: TRBJ1-1
CDR3 DNA: TGTGCCAGCAGCGCGCGACAGGGATTGAACACTGAAGCTTTCTTT
CDR3 protein: CASSARQGLNTEAFF

D gene: .
clone size: .
V gene: TRBV5-1
J gene: TRBJ2-3
CDR3 DNA: TGCGCCAGCAGCTTGTCCAGAGGCGCAGATACGCAGTATTTT
CDR3 protein: CASSLSRGADTQYF

D gene: .
clone size: .
V gene: TRBV9
J gene: TRBJ2-3
CDR3 DNA: TGTGCCAGCAGCCCCCGGTCCCCGTTGATAGATACGCAGTATTTT
CDR3 protein: CASSPRSPLIDTQYF

D gene: TRBD2
clone size: .
V gene: TRBV9
J gene: TRBJ2-1
CDR3 DNA: TGTGCCAGCAGCGTAGCTAAAGCGGGAATTAACAATGAGCAGTTCTTC
CDR3 protein: CASSVAKAGINNEQFF

D gene: .
clone size: few
V gene: TRBV7-2
J gene: TRBJ1-5
CDR3 DNA: TGTGCCAGCAGCTTAGGGACAGATAATCAGCCCCAGCATTTT
CDR3 protein: CASSLGTDNQPQHF

D gene: TRBD1
clone size: .
V gene: TRBV19
J gene: TRBJ1-5
CDR3 DNA: TGTGCCAGTAGTATGGGACAGGTTATCCGACCGCCCCAGCATTTT
CDR3 protein: CASSMGQVIRPPQHF

D gene: TRBD1
clone size: .
V gene: TRBV3-1/TRBV3-2
J gene: TRBJ2-1
CDR3 DNA: TGTGCCAGCAGCCAAGGGACAGGGTCCTACAATGAGCAGTTCTTC
CDR3 protein: CASSQGTGSYNEQFF

D gene: .
clone size: .
V gene: TRBV7-8
J gene: TRBJ2-7
CDR3 DNA: TGTGCCAGCAGCACTCAGGGGAGTCCTCCCTACGAGCAGTACTTC
CDR3 protein: CASSTQGSPPYEQYF